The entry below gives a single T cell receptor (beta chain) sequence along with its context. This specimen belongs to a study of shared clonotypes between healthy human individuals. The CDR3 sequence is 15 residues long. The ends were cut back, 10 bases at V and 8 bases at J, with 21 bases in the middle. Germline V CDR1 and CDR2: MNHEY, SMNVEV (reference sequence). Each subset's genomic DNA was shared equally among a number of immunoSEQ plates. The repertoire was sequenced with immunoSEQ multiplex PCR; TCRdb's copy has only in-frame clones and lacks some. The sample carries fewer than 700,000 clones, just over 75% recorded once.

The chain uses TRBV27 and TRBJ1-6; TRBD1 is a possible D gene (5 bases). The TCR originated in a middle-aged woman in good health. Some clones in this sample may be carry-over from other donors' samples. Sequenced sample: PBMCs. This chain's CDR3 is CATHGGGAPYSPLHF. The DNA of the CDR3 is TGTGCCACTCACGGAGGAGGGGCCCCCTATTCACCCCTCCACTTT.